These 14 T cell receptor beta chains came from one sample sequenced in a study of spatial heterogeneity in lung cancer. Time point reported: sample taken at primary tumor resection. Sequencing was performed on whole RNA extracted from tumor and nontumor lung tissue, or from frozen PBMC, and the material was left unsorted. TCRdb called the 5' RACE reads again in MiXCR, with one record for every CDR3 protein. This sample has 20,000 or so distinct CDR3 sequences, with about 3% found just once. Here the sequenced sample was PBMCs, taken at surgery. These receptors came from a female donor with early-stage non-small cell lung cancer.

The table lists this clonotype with many counts. The V gene is TRBV7-9, the J gene TRBJ1-1; D unclear. Trimming removed 1 base at V and 0 bases at J, with 9 bases between. CDR3 length equals 15 residues. Germline loops: CDR1 SEHNR, CDR2 FQNEAQ (reference sequence). In nucleotides, the CDR3 is TGTGCCAGCAGCTTAGATGCTCAGCTGAACACTGAAGCTTTCTTT. As protein: CASSLDAQLNTEAFF.

This clonotype was seen a handful of times. The chain employs TRBV6-1 and TRBJ1-1, with 9 bases lining up with TRBD1. This CDR3 is built from 14 residues. CDR1 and CDR2 from the germline V gene are MNHNS and SASEGT. Trimming at V came to 9 bases and at J to 1 base, leaving 6 bases not matched to a gene. CDR3 sequence reads: CASIQDRGNTEAFF. DNA for the CDR3: TGTGCCAGTATCCAGGACAGGGGGAACACTGAAGCTTTCTTT.

This clonotype has at least ten counts. CDR3 residues: CASSNDAGASTDTQYF. The CDR3 coding sequence is TGTGCCAGTAGTAATGACGCGGGAGCCTCCACAGATACGCAGTATTTT. The chain couples TRBV19 to TRBJ2-3; 7 positions match TRBD2. Germline CDR1 reads LNHDA; CDR2 reads SQIVND (reference sequence). V was clipped by 4 bases and J by 2 bases; unmatched bases: 9. The CDR3 contains 16 residues.

This clonotype showed up many times. The chain joins TRBV9 to TRBJ2-5; 16 bases are shared with TRBD2. The V gene's germline CDR1 is SGDLS and CDR2 YYNGEE. Trimming at V came to 3 bases and at J to 9 bases, leaving 8 bases not matched to a gene. This CDR3 comprises 16 residues. The CDR3 DNA reads as TGTGCCAGCAGCGCAGGGACTAGCGGGAGGGCCTCTTCCCAGTACTTC. Protein: CASSAGTSGRASSQYF.

This clonotype was recorded many times. The gene calls are TRBV4-1 and TRBJ2-1; D is undetermined. V lost 0 bases to trimming and J lost 5 bases, with 17 bases between them. The CDR3 is 17 amino acids. The germline V gene has CDR1 MGHRA and CDR2 YSYEKL. The DNA of the CDR3 is TGCGCCAGCAGCCAAGAGGTCGCGGAAGCCCCTCACAATGAGCAGTTCTTC. Amino acids: CASSQEVAEAPHNEQFF.

V and J are TRBV9 and TRBJ2-1; 7 bases map to TRBD2. The germline CDR1 and CDR2 sequences are SGDLS and YYNGEE. V lost 4 bases and J lost 0; bases outside the gene matches: 4. This CDR3 has 15 residues. CDR3 protein: CASSPSGSSYNEQFF. As DNA, the CDR3 is TGTGCCAGCAGCCCTAGCGGTAGCTCCTACAATGAGCAGTTCTTC.

This clonotype was counted at least ten times. The rearrangement uses TRBV15 and TRBJ2-4; possibly TRBD1 for D (6 bases). V was pared by 2 bases and J by 4 bases, with 15 bases between. The CDR3 sequence is 16 residues long. Germline V gene lookup returns CDR1 LNHNV and CDR2 YYDKDF (reference sequence). The CDR3 protein is CATSRSPRQEKNIQYF. CDR3 sequence (DNA): TGTGCCACCAGCAGATCCCCCCGACAGGAGAAAAACATTCAGTACTTC.

This clonotype has a count of ten or more. The rearrangement joins TRBV20-1 to TRBJ2-7, with 11 bases fitting TRBD2. Germline V lookup: CDR1 DFQATT, CDR2 SNEGSKA (reference sequence). Trimming removed 4 bases from V and 2 bases from J; junction bases left unmatched: 7. The CDR3 has 15 residues. The CDR3 sequence: CSATELSGRAYEQYF. In DNA, the CDR3 is TGCAGTGCTACTGAGCTTAGCGGGAGGGCCTACGAGCAGTACTTC.

This clonotype showed up many times. The chain is built from TRBV5-1 and TRBJ2-7; TRBD2 matches 11 bases. The CDR3 covers 15 residues. Germline CDR1 SGHRS, CDR2 YFSETQ. After removal of 3 bases from V and 0 bases from J, the junction contained 2 bases not matched to a gene. The CDR3, as DNA: TGCGCCAGCAGCTCAACTAGCGGGAGCTCCTACGAGCAGTACTTC. Encoded protein: CASSSTSGSSYEQYF. Complete variable domain (other parts from reference TRBV5-1 and TRBJ2-7): KAGVTQTPRYLIKTRGQQVTLSCSPISGHRSVSWYQQTPGQGLQFLFEYFSETQRNKGNFPGRFSGRQFSNSRSEMNVSTLELGDSALYLCASSSTSGSSYEQYFGPGTRLTVT.

This clonotype was recorded a few times. The chain couples TRBV4-1 to TRBJ1-6; the D is unclear. Germline-derived CDR1 and CDR2 are MGHRA and YSYEKL. CDR3 length: 16 amino acids. The V gene lost 0 bases and the J gene lost 14 bases, with 20 bases spanning the gap. This CDR3 reads CASSQDLRGGWETLHF. As DNA, the CDR3 is TGCGCCAGCAGCCAAGATTTACGGGGAGGATGGGAAACCCTCCACTTT.

This clonotype was observed many times. The chain recombines TRBV2 with TRBJ1-1; the D is unclear. The CDR3 has 13 residues. The V end lost 7 bases, the J end lost 1 base, and 10 bases lay between the germline ends. The germline CDR1 and CDR2 sequences are SNHLY and FYNNEI. In nucleotides, the CDR3 is TGTGCCAGCAAGGAGGCGGAGAACACTGAAGCTTTCTTT. Translation gives CASKEAENTEAFF.

This clonotype is medium-sized (0.01 to 0.1%) by share. The rearrangement joins TRBV7-9 to TRBJ2-7; a weak D match, TRBD1 (6 bases). The CDR3 totals 16 residues. Trimming took off 4 bases at V and 3 bases at J, with 19 bases between the two ends. The V gene's germline CDR1 is SEHNR and CDR2 FQNEAQ (reference sequence). The CDR3: CASSSYRDTNVYEQYF. DNA for the CDR3: TGTGCCAGCAGCTCGTACCGGGACACGAACGTCTACGAGCAGTACTTC.

This chain uses TRBV10-2 with TRBJ2-1; 10 bases map to TRBD2. The CDR3 is made up of 14 amino acids. The germline V gene encodes CDR1 WSHSY and CDR2 SAAADI. Trimming removed 5 bases from V and 7 bases from J; junction bases left unmatched: 5. CDR3 region: CASSLAGVINEQFF. Written as DNA, the CDR3 is TGCGCCAGCAGTCTAGCGGGAGTTATAAATGAGCAGTTCTTC.

This clonotype was observed a few times. The CDR3 loop reads CASSPDRADYGYTF. In DNA form, the CDR3 reads TGTGCCAGCAGCCCGGACAGGGCGGACTATGGCTACACCTTC. The genes are TRBV3-1 and TRBJ1-2, with 8 bases that match TRBD1. Trimming removed 4 bases from V and 3 bases from J; junction bases left unmatched: 4. The germline V gene encodes CDR1 LGHDT and CDR2 YNNKEL (reference sequence). CDR3 length equals 14 residues.